The present T cell receptor beta chain was sequenced within a study of T-cell reconstitution after alpha-beta-depleted transplantation in children. The library targeted TCRbeta and was prepared with unique molecular identifiers. Each CDR3 protein is one row after TCRdb ran MiXCR on the PCR reads. The sample includes a few hundred thousand distinct CDR3 sequences, around 9.7% seen only once; the top ten take about 4.8%. This clonotype appeared once. The CDR3 consists of 13 residues. Trimming took 1 base from V and 6 from J, leaving 10 bases between them. From germline, CDR1 is DFQATT and CDR2 SNEGSKA (reference sequence).

Here the sequenced sample was PBMCs from the stem cell graft donor, taken from the stem cell graft. The V and J genes are TRBV20-1 and TRBJ2-1, with a weak D call TRBD1 (6 bases). This receptor was taken from a human donor who donated a stem cell graft to a child with SCID. CDR3 DNA: TGCAGTGCTAGAGTCGGCAGGGGCAATGAGCAGTTCTTC. Translated, it gives CSARVGRGNEQFF.